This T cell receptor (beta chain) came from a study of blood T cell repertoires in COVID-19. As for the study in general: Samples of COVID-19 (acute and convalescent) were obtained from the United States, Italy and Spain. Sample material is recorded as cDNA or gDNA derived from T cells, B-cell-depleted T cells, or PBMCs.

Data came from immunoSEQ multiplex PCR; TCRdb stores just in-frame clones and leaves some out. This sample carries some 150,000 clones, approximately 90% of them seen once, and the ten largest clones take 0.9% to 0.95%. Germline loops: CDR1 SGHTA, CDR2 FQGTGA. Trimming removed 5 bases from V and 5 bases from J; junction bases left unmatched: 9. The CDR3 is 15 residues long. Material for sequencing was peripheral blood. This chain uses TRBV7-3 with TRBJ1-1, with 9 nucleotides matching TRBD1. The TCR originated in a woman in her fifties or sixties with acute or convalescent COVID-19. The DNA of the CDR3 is TGTGCCAGCAGCCAGGGACAGGGAAGATCGACTGAAGCTTTCTTT. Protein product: CASSQGQGRSTEAFF. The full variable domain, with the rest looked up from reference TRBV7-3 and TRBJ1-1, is GAGVSQTPSNKVTEKGKYVELRCDPISGHTALYWYRQSLGQGPEFLIYFQGTGAADDSGLPNDRFFAVRPEGSVSTLKIQRTERGDSAVYLCASSQGQGRSTEAFFGQGTRLTVV.